This T cell receptor (beta chain) stems from a study of blood T cell repertoires in COVID-19. Those enrolled in Seattle joined during active infection and were followed longitudinally afterward. As processed by the authors: Amplifying reference gene primers gave estimates of nucleated cell counts. Assay: immunoSEQ multiplex PCR; the TCRdb copy retains only in-frame clones and omits some. That table is the source of V, J and clone size, and D and trimming were worked out from the DNA. Among 310,000 or so clones listed, about nine tenths were seen once. Material: peripheral blood. The clonotype comes from a woman aged 25-40 years with COVID-19, enrolled during active disease.

The CDR3 spells CASRSPGKITGYTF. CDR3 nucleotides: TGTGCCAGCAGGAGTCCAGGGAAAATCACCGGCTACACCTTC. The V gene is TRBV28, the J gene TRBJ1-2, with D possibly being TRBD1 (5 bases). The CDR3 runs to 14 residues. Germline values: CDR1 MDHEN, CDR2 SYDVKM. Trimming removed 6 bases from V and 8 bases from J, with 19 bases in between.